This TCR beta chain was observed in a study of response to subunit inactivated influenza vaccine. Overall study findings and caveats: Seasonal influenza vaccination, on each occasion, was suggested by the authors to recruit few new T cells.

Germline V gives CDR1 LGHNA, CDR2 YNFKEQ. V gave up 3 bases and J gave up 4 bases; unmatched junction bases: 8. This CDR3 is built from 16 residues. TCRdb processed the RT-PCR reads anew with MiXCR; each CDR3 protein has one entry. The sample has under 800,000 distinct CDR3 sequences, roughly 14% seen once. This clonotype occurred a few times. Its cognate antigen is unknown. The clonotype comes from a man in his fifties who received an inactivated influenza vaccine. The input for sequencing was PBMCs from blood, taken 14 days before vaccination. The chain couples TRBV4-2 to TRBJ2-5, with TRBD2 matching 10 bases. CDR3: CASSQGSGGARETQYF. CDR3 bases: TGTGCCAGCAGCCAGGGGAGCGGGGGGGCCAGAGAGACCCAGTACTTC.